Listed below are T cell receptor beta chains from one sample, sequenced in a study of post-analysis software for immune sequencing data. TCRdb used MiXCR to reprocess the PCR reads, holding one entry per CDR3 protein. The table includes fewer than 700,000 distinct CDR3 sequences, about 40% detected once. The sample taken for sequencing was blood. The source is a girl between 5 and 17 years old with multiple sclerosis. Both conserved end residues are trimmed from each CDR3.

V gene: TRBV5-1
CDR3 length: 14
CDR3 protein: ASSLLPGQGAYEQY

V gene: TRBV7-2
CDR3 length: 13
CDR3 protein: ASSFSGGPSYEQY

V gene: TRBV5-1
CDR3 length: 15
CDR3 protein: ASSPNAESANLETQY

V gene: TRBV12-3/TRBV12-4
CDR3 length: 16
CDR3 protein: ASSLGGLRGFSYNEQF

V gene: TRBV5-1
CDR3 length: 11
CDR3 protein: ASGTGFYNEQF

V gene: TRBV29-1
CDR3 length: 12
CDR3 protein: SAQGARGLSEQF

V gene: TRBV27
CDR3 length: 12
CDR3 protein: ASSLRGNTDTQY

V gene: TRBV12-3/TRBV12-4
CDR3 length: 14
CDR3 protein: ASSPQDSGRKETQY

V gene: TRBV27
CDR3 length: 12
CDR3 protein: ASSLVRGSYEQY

V gene: TRBV20-1
CDR3 length: 14
CDR3 protein: SASVSRGGLTDTQY

V gene: TRBV14
CDR3 length: 13
CDR3 protein: ASSQDGGQPDTQY

V gene: TRBV10-3
CDR3 length: 10
CDR3 protein: AISPERGGQF

V gene: TRBV5-1
CDR3 length: 15
CDR3 protein: ASSFRGRALRDYEQY

V gene: TRBV6-1
CDR3 length: 11
CDR3 protein: ATVGRRSYEQY

V gene: TRBV12-3/TRBV12-4
CDR3 length: 12
CDR3 protein: ASSSEGKSYEQY

V gene: TRBV29-1
CDR3 length: 11
CDR3 protein: SVERRLANEQF

V gene: TRBV6-6
CDR3 length: 15
CDR3 protein: ASSYPLDRVGPDTQY

V gene: TRBV2
CDR3 length: 13
CDR3 protein: ASINGGTLEETQY

V gene: TRBV5-6
CDR3 length: 13
CDR3 protein: ASSSPGGGSDTQY

V gene: TRBV4-1
CDR3 length: 14
CDR3 protein: ASSQAYGTNYNEQF

V gene: TRBV7-6
CDR3 length: 12
CDR3 protein: ASSLGARYNEQF

V gene: TRBV12-3/TRBV12-4
CDR3 length: 9
CDR3 protein: ASSLVSEAF

V gene: TRBV6-5
CDR3 length: 10
CDR3 protein: ASSRIGDEQY

V gene: TRBV5-1
CDR3 length: 13
CDR3 protein: ASSPDRVSRNEQF

V gene: TRBV3-1
CDR3 length: 13
CDR3 protein: ASSSLPGDGSPLH

V gene: TRBV20-1
CDR3 length: 16
CDR3 protein: SAPSGPSVSVAKNIQY

V gene: TRBV5-5
CDR3 length: 13
CDR3 protein: ASSGDRMSSYEQY

V gene: TRBV6-5
CDR3 length: 17
CDR3 protein: ASSYLGLAGGSNSYEQY

V gene: TRBV6-6
CDR3 length: 10
CDR3 protein: ASQTGAEKLF

V gene: TRBV19
CDR3 length: 10
CDR3 protein: ASRGGAHEQY

V gene: TRBV6-6
CDR3 length: 14
CDR3 protein: ASSFLGVGDTGELF

V gene: TRBV10-3
CDR3 length: 11
CDR3 protein: AISSQGNTEAF

V gene: TRBV10-3
CDR3 length: 16
CDR3 protein: AISESKAGGPTSYEQY

V gene: TRBV29-1
CDR3 length: 14
CDR3 protein: SVEVAPGQGRYGYT

V gene: TRBV5-1
CDR3 length: 10
CDR3 protein: ASGGGDTEQY

V gene: TRBV3-1
CDR3 length: 15
CDR3 protein: ASSHAWGTTAYNEQF

V gene: TRBV12-3/TRBV12-4
CDR3 length: 13
CDR3 protein: ASRTAGGPIGEQF

V gene: TRBV10-1
CDR3 length: 14
CDR3 protein: ASSALAGEFPDTQY

V gene: TRBV7-6
CDR3 length: 10
CDR3 protein: ASSYPGGIQY

V gene: TRBV7-2
CDR3 length: 16
CDR3 protein: ASSLYLQGGRSNEKLF

V gene: TRBV7-9
CDR3 length: 12
CDR3 protein: ASSYELRPDEQF

V gene: TRBV4-1
CDR3 length: 13
CDR3 protein: ASSSRGTGHNEQF

V gene: TRBV7-3
CDR3 length: 14
CDR3 protein: ASSLMGFSMNTEAF

V gene: TRBV3-1
CDR3 length: 13
CDR3 protein: ASSQWTGSSYEQY

V gene: TRBV12-3/TRBV12-4
CDR3 length: 8
CDR3 protein: ASSNTEAF

V gene: TRBV6-6
CDR3 length: 14
CDR3 protein: ASSYLLPRPNEKLF

V gene: TRBV20-1
CDR3 length: 13
CDR3 protein: SASPPTSDPYEQY

V gene: TRBV20-1
CDR3 length: 12
CDR3 protein: SARAGPSTDTQY

V gene: TRBV7-8
CDR3 length: 10
CDR3 protein: VSRGLNEKLF

V gene: TRBV11-2
CDR3 length: 9
CDR3 protein: ASSWSYEQY

V gene: TRBV7-2
CDR3 length: 13
CDR3 protein: ASSLAGARGEKLF

V gene: TRBV29-1
CDR3 length: 11
CDR3 protein: SVVVVWDYGYT

V gene: TRBV10-3
CDR3 length: 11
CDR3 protein: AISYANQETQY

V gene: TRBV20-1
CDR3 length: 14
CDR3 protein: SVSPSVAGQNNEQF